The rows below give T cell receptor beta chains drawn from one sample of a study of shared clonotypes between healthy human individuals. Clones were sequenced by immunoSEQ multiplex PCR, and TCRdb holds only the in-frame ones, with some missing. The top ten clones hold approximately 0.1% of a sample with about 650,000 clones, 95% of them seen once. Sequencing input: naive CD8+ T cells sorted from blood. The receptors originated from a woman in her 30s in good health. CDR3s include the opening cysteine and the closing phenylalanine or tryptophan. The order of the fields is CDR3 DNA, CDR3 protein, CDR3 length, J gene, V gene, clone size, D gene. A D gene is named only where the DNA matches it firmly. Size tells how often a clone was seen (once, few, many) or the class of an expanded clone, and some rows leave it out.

DNA: TGTGCCACCCTGACTAGCGGGAGTACTTTCCCAATTCAGTACTTC; CDR3: CATLTSGSTFPIQYF; length: 15; J: TRBJ2-4; V: TRBV28; size: -; D: TRBD2
DNA: TGTGCCAGTAGTATAGACCCCGGGACAGGGGGAAACTATGGCTACACCTTC; CDR3: CASSIDPGTGGNYGYTF; length: 17; J: TRBJ1-2; V: TRBV19; size: -; D: TRBD1
DNA: TGTGCCATCAGCGACGACACCGAAAGGGACAGGCTTTACGGCTACACCTTC; CDR3: CAISDDTERDRLYGYTF; length: 17; J: TRBJ1-2; V: TRBV10-3; size: -; D: TRBD1
DNA: TGTGCCAGCAGAATACTAGGACAGTTTAACACTGAAGCTTTCTTT; CDR3: CASRILGQFNTEAFF; length: 15; J: TRBJ1-1; V: TRBV28; size: -; D: -
DNA: TGCAGTGCTAGCGGCTACGAGCAGTACTTC; CDR3: CSASGYEQYF; length: 10; J: TRBJ2-7; V: TRBV20-1; size: -; D: -
DNA: TGTGCCAGCAGCCCTGACAACGAGCAGTACTTC; CDR3: CASSPDNEQYF; length: 11; J: TRBJ2-7; V: TRBV7-9; size: -; D: -
DNA: TGTGCCAGTAGCCCCGGGCTCTCCTACAATGAGCAGTTCTTC; CDR3: CASSPGLSYNEQFF; length: 14; J: TRBJ2-1; V: TRBV19; size: -; D: -
DNA: TGTGCCAGCAGCGTACTAGCGGGAGTGGATGAGACCCAGTACTTC; CDR3: CASSVLAGVDETQYF; length: 15; J: TRBJ2-5; V: TRBV7-8; size: -; D: TRBD2
DNA: TGTGCCAGCAGCGTAGTAGGGGTGAGCTCTGGAAACACCATATATTTT; CDR3: CASSVVGVSSGNTIYF; length: 16; J: TRBJ1-3; V: TRBV9; size: few; D: -
DNA: TGCAGTGCTAGCGGGACCCTCGAGCAGTACTTC; CDR3: CSASGTLEQYF; length: 11; J: TRBJ2-7; V: TRBV20-1; size: -; D: -
DNA: TGCGCCAGCAGTGGGACATTCATTTACGAGCAGTACTTC; CDR3: CASSGTFIYEQYF; length: 13; J: TRBJ2-7; V: TRBV10-2; size: -; D: -
DNA: TGTGCCACTACAAGGGACAGTCGGGGCACTGAAGCTTTCTTT; CDR3: CATTRDSRGTEAFF; length: 14; J: TRBJ1-1; V: TRBV28; size: -; D: TRBD1
DNA: TGTGCCAGTAGCATCCCCCGGGTGGGAAGCTCTGGGGCCAACGTCCTGACTTTC; CDR3: CASSIPRVGSSGANVLTF; length: 18; J: TRBJ2-6; V: TRBV19; size: once; D: -
DNA: TGTGCCCCTTTGGGGAGGACAGACCATCAGCCCCAGCATTTT; CDR3: CAPLGRTDHQPQHF; length: 14; J: TRBJ1-5; V: TRBV27; size: -; D: -
DNA: TGCGCCAGCAGCCCCTGGGTAGGCCGGGAGCAGTTCTTC; CDR3: CASSPWVGREQFF; length: 13; J: TRBJ2-1; V: TRBV5-1; size: -; D: -
DNA: TGTGCCAGCAGGGGGGGCTACACCTTC; CDR3: CASRGGYTF; length: 9; J: TRBJ1-2; V: TRBV3-2; size: -; D: -
DNA: TGTGCCAGCAGTGTAGAACTCCCCCAAGAGACCCAGTACTTC; CDR3: CASSVELPQETQYF; length: 14; J: TRBJ2-5; V: TRBV2; size: -; D: -
DNA: TGTGCCAGCAGTGAATTTGTCCTAGCGGGAGGCCCCGGCACAGATACGCAGTATTTT; CDR3: CASSEFVLAGGPGTDTQYF; length: 19; J: TRBJ2-3; V: TRBV2; size: -; D: TRBD2
DNA: TGCGCCAGCAGCTTGGTTGTTCTGCTAGCGGGAGGCTCCGATGAGCAGTTCTTC; CDR3: CASSLVVLLAGGSDEQFF; length: 18; J: TRBJ2-1; V: TRBV5-1; size: once; D: TRBD2
DNA: TGCAGCGTTGTTGAGGACAGGGCTTACGAGCAGTACTTC; CDR3: CSVVEDRAYEQYF; length: 13; J: TRBJ2-7; V: TRBV29-1; size: -; D: TRBD1
DNA: TGTGCCAGCAGTTCATGGGGGGCGGGTCAGCCCCAGCATTTT; CDR3: CASSSWGAGQPQHF; length: 14; J: TRBJ1-5; V: TRBV27; size: -; D: -
DNA: TGTGCCAGCAGCTCAGGACAGGGGGGCTACGAGCAGTACTTC; CDR3: CASSSGQGGYEQYF; length: 14; J: TRBJ2-7; V: TRBV28; size: -; D: TRBD1
DNA: TGTGCCAGCAGTGAGCCGGGACAGGGACGCTATGGCTACACCTTC; CDR3: CASSEPGQGRYGYTF; length: 15; J: TRBJ1-2; V: TRBV6-1; size: -; D: TRBD1
DNA: TGTGCCAGCAGCTTGGGGGACGGACCCTACGAGCAGTACTTC; CDR3: CASSLGDGPYEQYF; length: 14; J: TRBJ2-7; V: TRBV5-6; size: -; D: -
DNA: TGTGCCAGCAGCTTGATTGGACAGCCCCAGCATTTT; CDR3: CASSLIGQPQHF; length: 12; J: TRBJ1-5; V: TRBV5-6; size: -; D: -
DNA: TGTGCCAGTAGTATATCTCCGAACACTGAAGCTTTCTTT; CDR3: CASSISPNTEAFF; length: 13; J: TRBJ1-1; V: TRBV19; size: -; D: -
DNA: TGTGCCAGCACCCCAGGGGGAAGTTATGGCTACACCTTC; CDR3: CASTPGGSYGYTF; length: 13; J: TRBJ1-2; V: TRBV27; size: -; D: TRBD1
DNA: TGTGCCAGCAGCCATCCCATCTCTGGAAACACCATATATTTT; CDR3: CASSHPISGNTIYF; length: 14; J: TRBJ1-3; V: TRBV7-2; size: -; D: -
DNA: TGTGCCAGCAGCCATGACGGAAATAGCAATCAGCCCCAGCATTTT; CDR3: CASSHDGNSNQPQHF; length: 15; J: TRBJ1-5; V: TRBV7-9; size: -; D: -